This TCR beta chain was identified during a study of cytomegalovirus exposure and HLA in healthy donors. Donors were nominally healthy when sampled, though unrecorded immune exposures were likely. This clone was counted between two and nine times. Its antigen is not identified. Findings and caveats of the study: Equally common other TCR beta chains were less clonally expanded than HLA-associated ones, a later analysis found.

13 Jbeta primers and 60 Vbeta primers were used for the PCR. Per the original data handling: Some 10 million shared chains were among the 80 million or so unique TCR beta chains that a later analysis counted. Sequencing was performed with immunoSEQ multiplex PCR; in TCRdb, only in-frame clones are kept and a portion is missing. The V and J calls and clone size were taken over from that table, and D and trimming were inferred from the DNA. The sample lists about 190,000 clones, about four fifths seen once, with roughly 2.6% in the top ten. CDR1 and CDR2 (germline): SGHKS, YYEKEE (reference sequence). J gave up 0 bases and V 0 bases, and 3 bases lay outside the gene matches. This CDR3 comprises 16 residues.

Sequencing input: PBMCs. The TCR sequence derives from a woman between 50 and 59 years old in good health and CMV-seropositive. This rearrangement joins TRBV5-5 to TRBJ2-7; TRBD1 agrees at 10 bases. CDR3 amino acids: CASSLAGDRGSYEQYF. CDR3 in DNA: TGTGCCAGCAGCTTGGCAGGGGACAGGGGCTCCTACGAGCAGTACTTC.